The 21 T cell receptor beta chains presented below share a single source sample, sequenced in a study of glioma-infiltrating T cells after dendritic cell vaccination. The table came from immunoSEQ multiplex PCR; TCRdb's copy has only in-frame clones and leaves some out. The sample lists 100,000 or so clones, nearly 90% occurring once. Specified time point: after dendritic cell vaccination, including at tumor progression/relapse. The sequences come from blood, collected after dendritic cell vaccination. The receptors stem from a human donor with glioblastoma.

The chain combines TRBV11-2 with TRBJ2-1; D gene unclear. V lost 4 bases to trimming and J lost 9 bases, with 10 bases between them. CDR1 and CDR2 from the germline V gene are SGHAT and FQNNGV. The CDR3 sequence is 12 residues long. The CDR3 DNA reads as TGTGCCAGCAGCTCCCTGTCGTTTGAGCAGTTCTTC. Its translation is CASSSLSFEQFF.

In DNA form, the CDR3 reads TGCGCCAGCAGTGAAGGCCAGCTGCGGGCAGATACGCAGTATTTT. It yields the protein CASSEGQLRADTQYF. The genes are TRBV10-1 and TRBJ2-3; D is perhaps TRBD2 (5 bases). CDR3 length: 15 residues. The germline V and J ends were trimmed by 3 bases and 4 bases, with 14 bases remaining between them. Germline V CDR1 and CDR2: WNHNN, SYGVQD (reference sequence).

This chain joins TRBV2 and TRBJ1-5; TRBD1 matches 8 bases. Trimming cost V 2 bases and J 3 bases; bases outside gene matches: 12. The CDR3 has 18 residues. CDR1 and CDR2 (germline): SNHLY, FYNNEI. This CDR3 reads CASSEPTPGTGVNQPQHF. The CDR3 region has the DNA TGTGCCAGCAGTGAACCCACTCCCGGGACAGGAGTCAATCAGCCCCAGCATTTT. The full variable domain, rest sourced from reference TRBV2 and TRBJ1-5, is EPEVTQTPSHQVTQMGQEVILRCVPISNHLYFYWYRQILGQKVEFLVSFYNNEISEKSEIFDDQFSVERPDGSNFTLKIRSTKLEDSAMYFCASSEPTPGTGVNQPQHFGDGTRLSIL.

V gene TRBV5-1 combines with J gene TRBJ2-7; 7 nucleotides agree with TRBD1. The junction had 6 bases not matched to a gene; V was cut back by 4 bases and J by 2 bases. The CDR3 contains 14 residues. Germline CDR1 is SGHRS and CDR2 is YFSETQ. The CDR3 bases are TGCGCCAGCAGCCTGACAGGGTCCACCTACGAGCAGTACTTC. This gives the protein CASSLTGSTYEQYF.

The rearrangement uses TRBV6-1 and TRBJ1-3; 10 bases are a match to TRBD1. Germline V gene sequence: CDR1 MNHNS, CDR2 SASEGT. The CDR3 consists of 15 residues. V lost 5 bases to trimming and J lost 3 bases; unmatched junction nucleotides: 4. CDR3: CASSRDRGHGNTIYF. CDR3 nucleotides: TGTGCCAGCAGTCGTGACAGGGGGCATGGAAACACCATATATTTT.

The chain uses TRBV30 and TRBJ2-7, with 11 bases fitting TRBD2. CDR1 is GTSNPN, CDR2 SVGIG, per germline (reference sequence). V was clipped by 7 bases and J by 4 bases; unmatched bases: 12. This CDR3 has 15 amino acids. CDR3: CASRLLAGGEYEQYF. DNA for the CDR3: TGTGCCTCGCGCCTTCTAGCGGGAGGCGAATACGAGCAGTACTTC. Full variable domain (remainder filled in from reference TRBV30 and TRBJ2-7): SQTIHQWPATLVQPVGSPLSLECTVEGTSNPNLYWYRQAAGRGLQLLFYSVGIGQISSEVPQNLSASRPQDRQFILSSKKLLLSDSGFYLCASRLLAGGEYEQYFGPGTRLTVT.

The CDR3 sequence is CASSLGRVQEQFF. The CDR3 nucleotides are TGCGCCAGCAGCTTGGGGAGGGTACAGGAGCAGTTCTTC. The chain links TRBV5-1 to TRBJ2-1; TRBD2 might be the D (6 bases). The CDR3 is 13 amino acids. In germline, CDR1 is SGHRS, CDR2 YFSETQ. V lost 0 bases and J lost 10, with 11 bases in between.

This clone was seen a single time. V usage is TRBV5-4 and J usage is TRBJ1-1; TRBD1 aligns across 7 bases. The V gene's germline CDR1 is SGHNT and CDR2 YYREEE (reference sequence). The CDR3 has 14 amino acids. J gave up 0 bases and V 4 bases, and 3 bases lay outside the gene matches. CDR3 loop: CASSNRGVNTEAFF. The CDR3, as DNA: TGTGCCAGCAGCAACAGGGGCGTGAACACTGAAGCTTTCTTT.

The chain couples TRBV27 to TRBJ1-4, with TRBD1 as a possible D gene (6 bases). V was trimmed by 5 bases and J by 2 bases, leaving 12 bases between them. The CDR3 spans 15 residues. Per the germline V gene, CDR1 is MNHEY and CDR2 is SMNVEV (reference sequence). The CDR3 nucleotides are TGTGCCAGCAGTCCAGCCCAGGGGACTAATGAAAAACTGTTTTTT. Translated, it gives CASSPAQGTNEKLFF.

The chain joins TRBV27 to TRBJ2-7, with D possibly matching TRBD2 (8 bases). V lost 5 bases and J 5 bases, leaving 19 bases between the germline ends. The V gene's germline CDR1 is MNHEY and CDR2 SMNVEV (reference sequence). This CDR3 has 15 residues. The CDR3 DNA reads TGTGCCAGCAGTCCTCGGGCGGGAGGACAGGACGAGCAGTACTTC. It encodes CASSPRAGGQDEQYF.

The rearrangement joins TRBV7-2 to TRBJ1-2; unclear D gene. Germline lookup yields CDR1 SGHTA and CDR2 FQGNSA. The CDR3 contains 16 residues. V lost 5 bases and J 3 bases, leaving 19 bases between the germline ends. The CDR3 here is CASSGRLQSFDYGYTF. The CDR3 DNA follows: TGTGCCAGCAGCGGTCGCTTACAGAGCTTTGACTATGGCTACACCTTC. Filled out from reference TRBV7-2 and TRBJ1-2, the complete variable domain reads GAGVSQSPSNKVTEKGKDVELRCDPISGHTALYWYRQSLGQGLEFLIYFQGNSAPDKSGLPSDRFSAERTGGSVSTLTIQRTQQEDSAVYLCASSGRLQSFDYGYTFGSGTRLTVV.

The CDR3 bases are TGTGCCAGCAAGGGCCTCGGGACAGGATACTACGAGCAGTACTTC. Its protein is CASKGLGTGYYEQYF. The chain joins TRBV6-1 to TRBJ2-7; 8 bases map to TRBD1. Germline-derived CDR1 and CDR2 are MNHNS and SASEGT. The CDR3 runs 15 residues. Trimming cost V 7 bases and J 3 bases; bases outside gene matches: 11.

This rearrangement joins TRBV7-8 to TRBJ1-1; 9 nucleotides line up with TRBD1. This CDR3 has 15 amino acids. Losses at the gene ends were 1 base for V and 5 bases for J; bases not matched to a gene: 5. From germline, CDR1 is SGHVS and CDR2 FQNEAQ. The CDR3 loop reads CASSLVDRGKTEAFF. The CDR3 region has the DNA TGTGCCAGCAGCTTAGTTGACAGGGGGAAAACTGAAGCTTTCTTT. Using reference TRBV7-8 and TRBJ1-1 for the parts outside the CDR3, the full variable domain is GAGVSQSPRYKVAKRGQDVALRCDPISGHVSLFWYQQALGQGPEFLTYFQNEAQLDKSGLPSDRFFAERPEGSVSTLKIQRTQQEDSAVYLCASSLVDRGKTEAFFGQGTRLTVV.

This chain links TRBV7-6 with TRBJ2-5, with D perhaps TRBD2 (6 bases). This CDR3 spans 14 amino acids. Between the trimmed V and J ends, which lost 1 base and 5 bases, there was a span of 11 bases. Germline V gene lookup returns CDR1 SGHVS and CDR2 FNYEAQ. The CDR3 here is CASSLGRGWETQYF. CDR3 bases: TGTGCCAGCAGCTTAGGGAGGGGTTGGGAGACCCAGTACTTC.

The rearrangement joins TRBV18 to TRBJ2-2; maybe TRBD1 (5 bases). Germline CDR1 and CDR2: KGHSH and LQKENI. The CDR3 extends over 14 amino acids. V lost 4 bases, J lost 5 bases, and 11 bases lay in between. CDR3 sequence reads: CASSQAGMTGELFF. The CDR3, as DNA: TGTGCCAGCTCACAGGCAGGGATGACCGGGGAGCTGTTTTTT.

This sequence joins TRBV29-1 and TRBJ1-1; D is possibly TRBD1 (6 bases). This CDR3 comprises 15 residues. CDR1 is SQVTM, CDR2 ANQGSEA, per germline. The V end lost 5 bases, the J end lost 1 base, and 17 bases lay between the germline ends. The CDR3 nucleotides read TGCAGCGTTAGGCTGGGGGCGCTCCAGAACACTGAAGCTTTCTTT. Amino acids: CSVRLGALQNTEAFF.

The rearrangement uses TRBV5-4 and TRBJ2-1; 8 bases align to TRBD2. The CDR3 is 17 amino acids. Trimming took 1 base from V and 7 from J; bases not matched to a gene: 13. Germline values: CDR1 SGHNT, CDR2 YYREEE (reference sequence). DNA for the CDR3: TGTGCCAGCAGCTTGCCGCGGGGGGCAGGGAGCGGGAATGAGCAGTTCTTC. Its protein product is CASSLPRGAGSGNEQFF.

The rearrangement joins TRBV5-1 to TRBJ2-1, with TRBD2 identical over 13 bases. The CDR3 is made up of 17 amino acids. The junction had 13 bases not matched to a gene; V was cut back by 3 bases and J by 10 bases. Germline V gene lookup returns CDR1 SGHRS and CDR2 YFSETQ. As DNA, the CDR3 is TGCGCCAGCAGCTCCCCGCCGGGACTAGCGGGATTAGGCGAGCAGTTCTTC. Translated, it gives CASSSPPGLAGLGEQFF.

The genes are TRBV5-1 and TRBJ1-5, with 8 bases matching TRBD1. The CDR3 is made up of 15 amino acids. The V segment lost 4 bases and the J segment 4 bases; nucleotides outside the gene matches: 7. Germline V gives CDR1 SGHRS, CDR2 YFSETQ. The CDR3 loop reads CASSQTGGENQPQHF. DNA for the CDR3: TGCGCCAGCAGCCAAACAGGGGGAGAGAATCAGCCCCAGCATTTT.

In nucleotides, the CDR3 is TGTGCCAGTAGCACCCAACAGGGGATTCGGGAGACCCAGTACTTC. It encodes CASSTQQGIRETQYF. The genes are TRBV19 and TRBJ2-5; 7 nucleotides line up with TRBD1. Germline V CDR1 and CDR2: LNHDA, SQIVND (reference sequence). The CDR3 is 15 amino acids. J gave up 5 bases and V 6 bases, and 12 bases lay outside the gene matches.

This clone was seen a few times. The chain joins TRBV9 to TRBJ2-3; 8 bases line up with TRBD1. CDR1 and CDR2 from the germline V gene are SGDLS and YYNGEE. The CDR3 length is 15 residues. V was pared by 0 bases and J by 8 bases, with 8 bases of the junction left unmatched. CDR3 region: CASSVDGGTGATQYF. The CDR3 DNA is TGTGCCAGCAGCGTAGATGGTGGGACAGGAGCTACGCAGTATTTT.